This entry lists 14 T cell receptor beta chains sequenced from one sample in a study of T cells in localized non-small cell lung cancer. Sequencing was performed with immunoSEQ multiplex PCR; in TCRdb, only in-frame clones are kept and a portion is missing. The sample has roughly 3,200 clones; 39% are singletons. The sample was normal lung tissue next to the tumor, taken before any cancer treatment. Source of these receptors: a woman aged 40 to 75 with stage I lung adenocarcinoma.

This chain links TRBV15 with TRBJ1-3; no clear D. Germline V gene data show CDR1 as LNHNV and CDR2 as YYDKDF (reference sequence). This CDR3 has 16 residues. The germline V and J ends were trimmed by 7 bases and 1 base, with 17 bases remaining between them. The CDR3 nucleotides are TGTGCCACCAAGAGCCTGACGGACCTTTCTGGAAACACCATATATTTT. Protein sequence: CATKSLTDLSGNTIYF. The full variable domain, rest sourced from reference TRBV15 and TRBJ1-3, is DAMVIQNPRYQVTQFGKPVTLSCSQTLNHNVMYWYQQKSSQAPKLLFHYYDKDFNNEADTPDNFQSRRPNTSFCFLDIRSPGLGDTAMYLCATKSLTDLSGNTIYFGEGSWLTVV.

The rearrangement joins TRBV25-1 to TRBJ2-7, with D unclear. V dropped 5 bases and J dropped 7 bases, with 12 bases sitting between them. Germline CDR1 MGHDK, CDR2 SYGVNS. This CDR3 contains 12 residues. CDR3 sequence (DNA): TGTGCCAGCAGTAGAAGTTTGATGGAGCAGTACTTC. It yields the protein CASSRSLMEQYF.

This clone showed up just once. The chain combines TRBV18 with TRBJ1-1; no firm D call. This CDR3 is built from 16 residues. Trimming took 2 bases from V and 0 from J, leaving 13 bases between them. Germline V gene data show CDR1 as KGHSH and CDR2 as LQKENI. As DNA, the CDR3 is TGTGCCAGCTCACCAAAGCCTGAGGGATTGAACACTGAAGCTTTCTTT. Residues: CASSPKPEGLNTEAFF.

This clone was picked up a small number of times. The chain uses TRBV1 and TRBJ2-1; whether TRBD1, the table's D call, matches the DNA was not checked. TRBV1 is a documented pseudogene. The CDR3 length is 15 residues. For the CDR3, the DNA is TGCGCCAGCAGCCCCGGGACAGGGGTTTACAATGAGCAGTTCTTC. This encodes CASSPGTGVYNEQFF.

For the CDR3, the DNA is TGTGCCAGCAGCCCAAACAGGGACAATGAGCAGTTCTTC. Protein product: CASSPNRDNEQFF. The V gene is TRBV28, the J gene TRBJ2-1; D possibly corresponds to TRBD1 (6 bases). V gave up 6 bases and J gave up 5 bases, with 11 bases separating them. The germline CDR1 and CDR2 sequences are MDHEN and SYDVKM. This CDR3 has 13 residues.

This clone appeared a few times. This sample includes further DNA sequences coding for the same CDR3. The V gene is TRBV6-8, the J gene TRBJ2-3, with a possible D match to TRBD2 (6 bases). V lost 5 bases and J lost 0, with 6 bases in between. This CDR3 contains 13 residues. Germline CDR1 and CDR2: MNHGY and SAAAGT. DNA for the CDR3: TGTGCCAGCAGTAGCGGGAGCACAGATACGCAGTATTTT. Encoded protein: CASSSGSTDTQYF.

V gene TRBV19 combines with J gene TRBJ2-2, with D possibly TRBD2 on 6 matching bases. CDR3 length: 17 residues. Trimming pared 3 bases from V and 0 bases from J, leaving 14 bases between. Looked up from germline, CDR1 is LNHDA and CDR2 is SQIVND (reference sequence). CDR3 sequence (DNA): TGTGCCAGTAGTATGGGGAGGTTGGCCGCGAACACCGGGGAGCTGTTTTTT. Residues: CASSMGRLAANTGELFF.

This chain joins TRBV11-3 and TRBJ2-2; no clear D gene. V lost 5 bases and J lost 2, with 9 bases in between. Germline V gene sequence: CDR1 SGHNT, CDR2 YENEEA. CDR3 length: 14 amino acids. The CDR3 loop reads CASSPSYNTGELFF. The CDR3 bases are TGTGCCAGCAGCCCTTCTTATAACACCGGGGAGCTGTTTTTT. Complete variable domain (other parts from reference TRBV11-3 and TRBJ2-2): EAGVVQSPRYKIIEKKQPVAFWCNPISGHNTLYWYLQNLGQGPELLIRYENEEAVDDSQLPKDRFSAERLKGVDSTLKIQPAELGDSAVYLCASSPSYNTGELFFGEGSRLTVL.

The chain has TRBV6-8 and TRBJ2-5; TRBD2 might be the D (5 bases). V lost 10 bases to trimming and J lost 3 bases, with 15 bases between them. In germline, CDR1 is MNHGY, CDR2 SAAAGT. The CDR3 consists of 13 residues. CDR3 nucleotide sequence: TGTGCCATCAGCACCAGGACTGAAGAGACCCAGTACTTC. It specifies CAISTRTEETQYF.

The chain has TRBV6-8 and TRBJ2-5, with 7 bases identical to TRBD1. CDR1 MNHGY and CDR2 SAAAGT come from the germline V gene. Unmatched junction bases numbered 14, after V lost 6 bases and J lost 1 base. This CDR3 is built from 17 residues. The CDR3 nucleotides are TGTGCCAGCAGCCATCTTACCCTGGGACAGCTCCAAGAGACCCAGTACTTC. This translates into CASSHLTLGQLQETQYF.

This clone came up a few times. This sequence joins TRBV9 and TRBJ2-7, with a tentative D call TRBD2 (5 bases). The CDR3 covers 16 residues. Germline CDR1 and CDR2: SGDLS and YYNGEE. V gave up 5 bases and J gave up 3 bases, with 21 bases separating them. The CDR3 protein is CASSLEGAPGSYEQYF. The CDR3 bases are TGTGCCAGCAGTTTAGAGGGAGCCCCGGGAAGCTACGAGCAGTACTTC. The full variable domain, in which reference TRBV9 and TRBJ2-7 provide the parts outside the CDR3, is DSGVTQTPKHLITATGQRVTLRCSPRSGDLSVYWYQQSLDQGLQFLIQYYNGEERAKGNILERFSAQQFPDLHSELNLSSLELGDSALYFCASSLEGAPGSYEQYFGPGTRLTVT.

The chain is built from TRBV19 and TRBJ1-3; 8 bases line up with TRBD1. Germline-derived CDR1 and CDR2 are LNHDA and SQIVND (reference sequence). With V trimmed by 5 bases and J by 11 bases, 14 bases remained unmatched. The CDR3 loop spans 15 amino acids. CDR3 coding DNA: TGTGCCAGTAGTGGATGGACAGGGAAGATAGGGGCCATATATTTT. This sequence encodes CASSGWTGKIGAIYF.

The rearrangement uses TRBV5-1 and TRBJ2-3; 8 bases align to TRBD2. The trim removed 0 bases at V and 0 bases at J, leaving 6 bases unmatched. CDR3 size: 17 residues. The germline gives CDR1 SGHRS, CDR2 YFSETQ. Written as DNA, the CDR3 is TGCGCCAGCAGCTTGGAGGTAGCGGGATCTAGCACAGATACGCAGTATTTT. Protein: CASSLEVAGSSTDTQYF.

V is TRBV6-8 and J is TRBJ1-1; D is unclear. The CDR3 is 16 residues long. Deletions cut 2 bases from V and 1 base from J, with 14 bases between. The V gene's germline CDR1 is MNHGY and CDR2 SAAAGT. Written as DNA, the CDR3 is TGTGCCAGCAGTTACACTTCGGCAGGAACGAACACTGAAGCTTTCTTT. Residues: CASSYTSAGTNTEAFF.